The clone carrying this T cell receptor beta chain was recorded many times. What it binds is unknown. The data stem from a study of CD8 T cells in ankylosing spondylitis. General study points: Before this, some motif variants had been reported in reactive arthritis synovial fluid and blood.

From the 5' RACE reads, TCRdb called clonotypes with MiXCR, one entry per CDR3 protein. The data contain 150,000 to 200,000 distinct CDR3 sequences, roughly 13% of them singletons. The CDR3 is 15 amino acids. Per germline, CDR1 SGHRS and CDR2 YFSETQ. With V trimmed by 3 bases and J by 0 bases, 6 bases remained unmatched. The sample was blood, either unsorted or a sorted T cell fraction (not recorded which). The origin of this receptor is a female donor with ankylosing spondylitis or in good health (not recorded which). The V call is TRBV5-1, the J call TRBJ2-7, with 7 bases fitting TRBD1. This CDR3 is CASSSSGTASYEQYF. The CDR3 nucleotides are TGCGCCAGCAGCTCCTCCGGGACAGCCTCCTACGAGCAGTACTTC.